Following are 14 T cell receptor beta chains from one sample sequenced in a study of blood T cells in healthy people across ages. Sample-barcoded 5' priming and a J-beta primer mix drove a second PCR of roughly 7 to 11 cycles. TCRdb passed the 5' RACE reads through MiXCR, listing each CDR3 protein once. The data show hundreds of thousands of distinct CDR3 sequences, with under 45% seen just once and roughly 18% held by the top ten. The sequenced material came from blood. Receptor source: a man between 60 and 70 years old in good health.

The J gene is TRBJ2-7, the V gene TRBV4-3; 10 bases line up with TRBD2. J gave up 2 bases and V 0 bases, and 4 bases lay outside the gene matches. The germline V gene encodes CDR1 LGHNA and CDR2 YSLEER. This CDR3 has 16 residues. Written as DNA, the CDR3 is TGCGCCAGCAGCCAAGAGGCCCTAGCGGGGGCCTACGAGCAGTACTTC. Protein: CASSQEALAGAYEQYF.

V usage is TRBV14 and J usage is TRBJ2-7, with D unresolved. The CDR3 runs to 14 residues. The V and J ends lost 0 bases and 2 bases respectively, with 8 bases between them. Per the germline V gene, CDR1 is SGHDN and CDR2 is FVKESK. DNA of the CDR3: TGTGCCAGCAGCCAAGATTTGGTTCCCTACGAGCAGTACTTC. Its translation: CASSQDLVPYEQYF.

The rearrangement uses TRBV11-3 and TRBJ2-1; 11 bases match TRBD2. Germline CDR1 SGHNT, CDR2 YENEEA. The V and J ends lost 5 bases and 9 bases, in that order; junction bases with no gene match: 9. The CDR3 runs 15 residues. This CDR3 is CASSRTSGGRSEQFF. The DNA for the CDR3 is TGTGCCAGCAGCCGTACTAGCGGGGGTCGGAGTGAGCAGTTCTTC. Supplemented by reference TRBV11-3 and TRBJ2-1, the full variable domain reads EAGVVQSPRYKIIEKKQPVAFWCNPISGHNTLYWYLQNLGQGPELLIRYENEEAVDDSQLPKDRFSAERLKGVDSTLKIQPAELGDSAVYLCASSRTSGGRSEQFFGPGTRLTVL.

The rearrangement uses TRBV6-6 and TRBJ2-1; 15 nucleotides line up with TRBD2. J lost 9 bases, V lost 6 bases, and 9 bases had no gene match. CDR1 is MNHNY, CDR2 SVGAGI, per germline (reference sequence). The CDR3 totals 16 residues. This CDR3 reads CASRPGLAGGRSEQFF. CDR3 sequence (DNA): TGTGCCAGCAGGCCCGGACTAGCGGGGGGGCGATCTGAGCAGTTCTTC.

The J gene is TRBJ2-6, the V gene TRBV27, with a possible D match to TRBD1 (7 bases). This CDR3 region has 16 residues. CDR1 MNHEY and CDR2 SMNVEV come from the germline V gene (reference sequence). The V end was cut by 2 bases, the J end by 6 bases, with 14 bases between. The CDR3 bases are TGTGCCAGCAGTTTAGCGGGACAGCTCGAGGCCAACGTCCTGACTTTC. It yields the protein CASSLAGQLEANVLTF.

The rearrangement uses TRBV7-9 and TRBJ1-2; D uncertain. CDR1 is SEHNR and CDR2 is FQNEAQ in the germline V gene (reference sequence). The CDR3 runs 14 residues. V shed 2 bases and J shed 2 bases, with 9 bases lying between them. CDR3 residues: CASSLFSENYGYTF. CDR3 DNA sequence: TGTGCCAGCAGCTTATTTTCAGAAAACTATGGCTACACCTTC.

There are a few counts of this clonotype. The chain joins TRBV27 to TRBJ1-1, with unresolved D. Germline V lookup: CDR1 MNHEY, CDR2 SMNVEV (reference sequence). The CDR3 sequence is 13 residues long. V lost 7 bases to trimming and J lost 4 bases, with 13 bases between them. The CDR3 is CASIPTPRTEAFF. CDR3 sequence (DNA): TGTGCCAGCATCCCAACCCCCCGCACTGAAGCTTTCTTT.

This clonotype has more than one count but fewer than ten. CDR3 in amino acids: CSAGKNGEQYF. In nucleotides, the CDR3 is TGCAGTGCCGGGAAGAACGGCGAGCAGTACTTC. This sequence joins TRBV20-1 and TRBJ2-5; a possible D gene is TRBD2 (5 bases). The end of the DNA is better explained by TRBJ2-7, so the J call may be wrong. The CDR3 covers 11 residues. Germline CDR1 DFQATT, CDR2 SNEGSKA (reference sequence).

The chain's CDR3 is CASSPLSEKLFF. The CDR3 DNA reads TGTGCCAGCAGCCCGTTATCTGAAAAACTGTTTTTT. V and J are TRBV7-6 and TRBJ1-4; D gene ambiguous. The V and J ends lost 5 bases and 7 bases respectively, with 8 bases between them. Germline loops: CDR1 SGHVS, CDR2 FNYEAQ. The CDR3 has 12 amino acids.

This sequence joins TRBV6-2 or TRBV6-3 and TRBJ2-7, with D hard to call. The end of the DNA fits TRBJ2-5 better, so the J call may be wrong. The length of the CDR3 is 21 residues. The germline CDR1 and CDR2 sequences are MNHEY and SVGEGT. In DNA form, the CDR3 reads TGTGCCAGCAGTTACCCCGCTAAACCACTTCTTCCAGGTTCATGGATAAAGACCCAGTACTTC. Translation gives CASSYPAKPLLPGSWIKTQYF.

V is TRBV29-1 and J is TRBJ2-2, with a weak D call TRBD1 (6 bases). The V end was cut by 8 bases, the J end by 1 base, with 11 bases between. From germline, CDR1 is SQVTM and CDR2 ANQGSEA. This CDR3 has 13 amino acids. The CDR3 bases are TGCAGCTCGAGGGGGAGGAACACCGGGGAGCTGTTTTTT. This sequence encodes CSSRGRNTGELFF.

This clonotype has just a few counts. The CDR3 nucleotides read TGTGCCAGCAGCTTAGGGAGGGGTAACCCTGAAGCTTTCTTT. Its protein product is CASSLGRGNPEAFF. The chain is built from TRBV11-3 and TRBJ1-1, with a weak D call TRBD1 (5 bases). The germline V and J ends were trimmed by 1 base and 6 bases, with 12 bases remaining between them. The V gene's germline CDR1 is SGHNT and CDR2 YENEEA. CDR3 length equals 14 residues.

The rearrangement joins TRBV20-1 to TRBJ1-6; no clear D. The germline gives CDR1 DFQATT, CDR2 SNEGSKA (reference sequence). Trimming pared 1 base from V and 7 bases from J, leaving 8 bases between. This CDR3 contains 13 residues. CDR3 nucleotide sequence: TGCAGTGCTAGAGTCGTCCAGAATTCACCCCTCCACTTT. It codes for CSARVVQNSPLHF.

The sample holds a few counts of this clonotype. The V and J genes are TRBV5-1 and TRBJ2-7; no firm D call. V lost 4 bases and J 2 bases, leaving 16 bases between the germline ends. Germline V lookup: CDR1 SGHRS, CDR2 YFSETQ. The CDR3 loop spans 15 amino acids. The CDR3 here is CASSRIPDGPYEQYF. DNA for the CDR3: TGCGCCAGCAGCCGGATACCGGACGGACCCTACGAGCAGTACTTC. The full variable domain, in which reference TRBV5-1 and TRBJ2-7 provide the parts outside the CDR3, is KAGVTQTPRYLIKTRGQQVTLSCSPISGHRSVSWYQQTPGQGLQFLFEYFSETQRNKGNFPGRFSGRQFSNSRSEMNVSTLELGDSALYLCASSRIPDGPYEQYFGPGTRLTVT.